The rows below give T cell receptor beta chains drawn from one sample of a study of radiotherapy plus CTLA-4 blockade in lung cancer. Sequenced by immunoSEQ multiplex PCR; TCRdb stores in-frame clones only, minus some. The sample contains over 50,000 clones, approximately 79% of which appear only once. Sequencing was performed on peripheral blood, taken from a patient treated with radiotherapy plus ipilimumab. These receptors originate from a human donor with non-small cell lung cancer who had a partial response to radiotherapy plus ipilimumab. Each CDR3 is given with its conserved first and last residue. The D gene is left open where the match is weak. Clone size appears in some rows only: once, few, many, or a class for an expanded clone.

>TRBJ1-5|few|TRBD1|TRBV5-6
CASSSGQRHSNQPQHF
TGTGCCAGCAGCTCGGGACAGCGACATAGCAATCAGCCCCAGCATTTT
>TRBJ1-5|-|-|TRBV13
CASSLGSRINQPQHF
TGTGCCAGCAGCCTCGGGTCACGAATTAATCAGCCCCAGCATTTT
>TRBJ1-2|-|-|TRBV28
CASSSGYYGYTF
TGTGCCAGCAGCTCGGGGTACTATGGCTACACCTTC
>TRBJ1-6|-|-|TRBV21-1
CVSSKSRAGGNSPLHF
TGTGTCAGCAGCAAATCTCGGGCAGGGGGCAATTCACCCCTCCACTTT
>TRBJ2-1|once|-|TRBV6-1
CASIYSGSSYNEQFF
TGTGCCAGCATCTATAGCGGATCCTCCTACAATGAGCAGTTCTTC
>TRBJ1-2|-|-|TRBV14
CASSLGLYGYTF
TGTGCCAGCAGCCTGGGACTTTATGGCTACACCTTC
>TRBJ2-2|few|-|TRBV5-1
CATPVYEGENTGELFF
TGCGCCACCCCGGTCTACGAGGGGGAGAACACCGGGGAGCTGTTTTTT
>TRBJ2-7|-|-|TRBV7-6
CASSLGWSQEQYF
TGTGCCAGCAGCTTAGGCTGGTCTCAGGAGCAGTACTTC
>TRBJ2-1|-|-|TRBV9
CASSVLGGVDNEQFF
TGTGCCAGCAGCGTATTAGGGGGGGTTGACAATGAGCAGTTCTTC
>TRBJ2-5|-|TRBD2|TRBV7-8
CASSHSGAQYF
TGTGCCAGCAGCCACAGCGGGGCCCAGTACTTC
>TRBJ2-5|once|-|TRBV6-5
CASAPSEGGRETQYF
TGTGCCAGCGCCCCTTCGGAGGGGGGGAGGGAGACCCAGTACTTC
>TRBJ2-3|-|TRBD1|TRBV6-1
CASSPDRGLTDTQYF
TGTGCCAGCAGTCCAGACAGGGGGCTAACAGATACGCAGTATTTT
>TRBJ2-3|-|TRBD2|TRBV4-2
CASSHLPTTSGGIRTDTQYF
TGTGCCAGCAGCCACCTACCAACTACTAGCGGGGGGATTCGCACAGATACGCAGTATTTT
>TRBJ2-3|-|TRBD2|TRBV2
CASSEALHRGGGDTQYF
TGTGCCAGCAGTGAAGCGCTTCATCGGGGGGGAGGAGATACGCAGTATTTT
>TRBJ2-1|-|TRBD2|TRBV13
CASSHPSGPRDNEQFF
TGTGCCAGCAGCCACCCTAGCGGGCCCCGGGACAATGAGCAGTTCTTC
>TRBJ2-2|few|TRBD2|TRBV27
CASSSMGLAGGPSGELFF
TGTGCCAGCAGTTCAATGGGACTAGCGGGGGGGCCGTCCGGGGAGCTGTTTTTT
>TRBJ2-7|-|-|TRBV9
CASSVASGPSYEQYF
TGTGCCAGCAGCGTCGCCAGTGGGCCGTCCTACGAGCAGTACTTC
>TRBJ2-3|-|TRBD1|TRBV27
CASSSYRGQYTQYF
TGTGCCAGCAGTTCCTACAGGGGGCAGTATACGCAGTATTTT
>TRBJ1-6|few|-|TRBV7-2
CASSIGPYNSPLHF
TGTGCCAGCAGCATTGGGCCTTATAATTCACCCCTCCACTTT
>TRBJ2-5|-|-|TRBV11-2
CASSLGRDLQETQYF
TGTGCCAGCAGCTTAGGCCGGGATCTCCAAGAGACCCAGTACTTC
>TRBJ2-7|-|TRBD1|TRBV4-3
CASSQVARTGVTSVQYF
TGCGCCAGCAGCCAAGTTGCAAGGACAGGGGTCACCTCGGTGCAGTACTTC
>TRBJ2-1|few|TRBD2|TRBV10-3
CAISGIASGGESSYNEQFF
TGTGCCATCAGTGGGATAGCTAGCGGGGGGGAGAGCTCCTACAATGAGCAGTTCTTC
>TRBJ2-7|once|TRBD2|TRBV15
CATSGPPGTSGGSYEQYF
TGTGCCACCAGCGGACCCCCGGGGACTAGCGGGGGCTCCTACGAGCAGTACTTC
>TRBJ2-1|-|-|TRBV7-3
CASSLRTVSYNEQFF
TGTGCCAGCAGCCTCCGGACAGTCTCCTACAATGAGCAGTTCTTC
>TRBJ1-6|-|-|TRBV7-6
CASSLGGRGQYNSPLHF
TGTGCCAGCAGCTTAGGCGGCAGGGGCCAATATAATTCACCCCTCCACTTT
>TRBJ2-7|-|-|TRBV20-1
CSWDTGVEQYF
TGCAGTTGGGACACAGGAGTGGAGCAGTACTTC
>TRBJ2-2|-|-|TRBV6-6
CASKRTGTNTGELFF
TGTGCCAGCAAAAGAACCGGGACAAACACCGGGGAGCTGTTTTTT
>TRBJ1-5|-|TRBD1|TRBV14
CASSLPGGPQHF
TGTGCCAGCAGCCTCCCAGGGGGGCCCCAGCATTTT
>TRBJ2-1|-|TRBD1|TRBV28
CASIGTGRYNEQFF
TGTGCCAGCATCGGGACAGGGCGCTACAATGAGCAGTTCTTC
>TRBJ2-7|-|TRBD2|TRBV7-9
CASSPTLAPDEQYF
TGTGCCAGCAGCCCCACACTAGCGCCTGACGAGCAGTACTTC
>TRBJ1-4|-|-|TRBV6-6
CASSYSGFLNEKLFF
TGTGCCAGCAGTTACTCCGGGTTCCTTAATGAAAAACTGTTTTTT
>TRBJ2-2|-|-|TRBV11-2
CASSLDWGPRGTGELFF
TGTGCCAGCAGCTTAGATTGGGGCCCGCGGGGCACCGGGGAGCTGTTTTTT
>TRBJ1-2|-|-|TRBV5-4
CASSQTENYGYTF
TGTGCCAGCAGCCAAACAGAAAACTATGGCTACACCTTC
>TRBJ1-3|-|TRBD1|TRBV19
CASGTGRTSGNTIYF
TGTGCCAGTGGGACAGGGAGAACGAGTGGAAACACCATATATTTT
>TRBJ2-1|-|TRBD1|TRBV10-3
CAIRADRGQYNEQFF
TGTGCCATCAGGGCGGACAGGGGGCAATACAATGAGCAGTTCTTC
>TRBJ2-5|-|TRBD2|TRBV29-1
CSVDLAGPTQETQYF
TGCAGCGTAGACCTAGCGGGGCCTACCCAAGAGACCCAGTACTTC
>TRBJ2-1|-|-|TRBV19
CASSWAGLNEQFF
TGTGCCAGTAGTTGGGCAGGGCTAAATGAGCAGTTCTTC
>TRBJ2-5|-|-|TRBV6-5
CASTEGPQETQYF
TGTGCCAGCACCGAGGGTCCCCAAGAGACCCAGTACTTC
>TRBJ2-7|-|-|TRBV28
CATKDTTTLEQYF
TGTGCCACCAAGGACACCACTACGTTAGAGCAGTACTTC
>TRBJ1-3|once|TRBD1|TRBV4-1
CASSQDIAGGAGNTIYF
TGCGCCAGCAGCCAAGATATAGCAGGGGGCGCTGGAAACACCATATATTTT
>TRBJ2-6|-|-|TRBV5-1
CASSTFSGANVLTF
TGCGCCAGCAGCACTTTTTCTGGGGCCAACGTCCTGACTTTC
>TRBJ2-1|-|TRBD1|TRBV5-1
CASSSTGTGAPSYNEQFF
TGCGCCAGCAGCTCCACCGGGACAGGGGCTCCTTCCTACAATGAGCAGTTCTTC
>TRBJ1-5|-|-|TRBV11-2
CASSLEAGQPQHF
TGTGCCAGCAGCTTAGAGGCGGGGCAGCCCCAGCATTTT
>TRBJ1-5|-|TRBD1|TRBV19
CASSIGKGAGNQPQHF
TGTGCCAGTAGTATCGGTAAGGGGGCGGGCAATCAGCCCCAGCATTTT
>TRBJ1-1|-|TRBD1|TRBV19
CASSSQTGGNTEAFF
TGTGCCAGTAGTTCACAGACAGGGGGGAACACTGAAGCTTTCTTT